These T cell receptor beta chains were read from a single sample in a study of cytomegalovirus exposure and HLA in healthy donors. Generated by immunoSEQ multiplex PCR, the TCRdb table keeps only in-frame clones and is missing some. The sample lists 150,000 to 200,000 clones; approximately 80% were seen once. Material: PBMCs. All receptors derive from a man younger than 35 in good health and CMV-seronegative. Both conserved end residues are part of each CDR3. A D gene is named only where the DNA matches it firmly. Where a row states a size, it is once, few, many or the class of an expanded clone; other rows omit it.

D gene	J gene	clone size	V gene	CDR3 protein	CDR3 DNA
.	TRBJ1-1	.	TRBV19	CASSIPYVDSTEAFF	TGTGCCAGTAGTATACCCTACGTTGACAGCACTGAAGCTTTCTTT
TRBD1	TRBJ2-7	.	TRBV5-4	CASQVGGKYEQYF	TGTGCCAGCCAGGTAGGGGGCAAGTACGAGCAGTACTTC
.	TRBJ1-2	.	TRBV11-2	CASSSSPGVGYGYTF	TGTGCCAGCAGCTCCAGCCCCGGGGTTGGCTATGGCTACACCTTC
TRBD1	TRBJ1-2	.	TRBV5-1	CASSYLPGQLNYGYTF	TGCGCCAGCAGCTACTTACCGGGACAGCTAAACTATGGCTACACCTTC
TRBD1	TRBJ1-1	.	TRBV7-9	CASSFLLVGQFTEAFF	TGTGCCAGCAGCTTTTTACTCGTGGGACAGTTCACTGAAGCTTTCTTT
TRBD1	TRBJ1-5	.	TRBV19	CASSPRTGQGFQPQHF	TGTGCCAGTAGCCCAAGGACGGGACAGGGGTTTCAGCCCCAGCATTTT
TRBD2	TRBJ2-2	.	TRBV25-1	CASRRLAGTGELFF	TGTGCCAGCAGAAGACTAGCGGGCACCGGGGAGCTGTTTTTT
.	TRBJ2-1	.	TRBV7-2	CASSLGRESYNEQFF	TGTGCCAGCAGCTTAGGACGGGAGTCTTACAATGAGCAGTTCTTC
TRBD2	TRBJ2-4	.	TRBV9	CASSPGGTKNIQYF	TGTGCCAGCAGCCCCGGGGGGACCAAAAACATTCAGTACTTC
.	TRBJ1-1	.	TRBV5-6	CASSWGLSTEAFF	TGTGCCAGCAGCTGGGGGCTTAGCACTGAAGCTTTCTTT
TRBD1	TRBJ1-2	.	TRBV30	CAGQTGGMVHTF	TGTGCCGGACAGACAGGGGGCATGGTCCACACCTTC
TRBD2	TRBJ2-7	.	TRBV28	CASSFRGLSYEQYF	TGTGCCAGCAGTTTCCGGGGACTAAGCTACGAGCAGTACTTC
.	TRBJ1-4	few	TRBV6-5	CASSPGTNEKLFF	TGTGCCAGCAGCCCAGGAACTAATGAAAAACTGTTTTTT
.	TRBJ1-2	.	TRBV14	CASSLKGRGTYGYTF	TGTGCCAGCAGCTTAAAGGGCAGGGGTACCTATGGCTACACCTTC
.	TRBJ1-1	.	TRBV7-3	CASRRQADTEAFF	TGTGCCAGCAGAAGACAGGCCGACACTGAAGCTTTCTTT
.	TRBJ2-7	few	TRBV6-5	CASSYSLDSYEQYF	TGTGCCAGCAGTTACAGCTTAGACTCCTACGAGCAGTACTTC
.	TRBJ2-7	.	TRBV27	CASSLGGSGFYEQYF	TGTGCCAGCAGTTTAGGAGGGTCCGGATTCTACGAGCAGTACTTC
TRBD2	TRBJ2-5	.	TRBV4-1	CASSHPTAPGTSGGTQETQYF	TGCGCCAGCAGCCACCCAACGGCCCCCGGGACTAGCGGAGGTACCCAAGAGACCCAGTACTTC
.	TRBJ2-7	.	TRBV5-1	CASSFSGLSYEQYF	TGCGCCAGCAGCTTTAGCGGCCTCTCCTACGAGCAGTACTTC
TRBD2	TRBJ2-7	once	TRBV7-2	CASSLSPLKVAGFNEQYF	TGTGCCAGCAGCCTCTCCCCCCTTAAAGTAGCGGGATTCAACGAGCAGTACTTC
.	TRBJ1-2	.	TRBV19	CASSIVGVYYGYTF	TGTGCCAGTAGTATAGTAGGGGTTTACTATGGCTACACCTTC
TRBD1	TRBJ2-2	.	TRBV27	CASSFPGGDYTGELFF	TGTGCCAGCAGTTTCCCAGGGGGCGACTACACCGGGGAGCTGTTTTTT
TRBD2	TRBJ2-1	.	TRBV7-3	CASSLIPSGSNEQFF	TGTGCCAGCAGCTTAATACCTAGCGGGAGCAATGAGCAGTTCTTC
.	TRBJ1-1	.	TRBV6-1	CATRGEGFSPEAFF	TGTGCCACCCGAGGGGAGGGTTTCTCTCCTGAAGCTTTCTTT
.	TRBJ2-3	.	TRBV27	CASSVVGDTQYF	TGTGCCAGCAGTGTGGTCGGGGATACGCAGTATTTT
.	TRBJ1-1	.	TRBV21-1	CASSLGQRVNTEAFF	TGTGCCAGCAGTCTTGGACAGAGGGTGAACACTGAAGCTTTCTTT
.	TRBJ1-1	once	TRBV21-1	CASSNGTCQLNTEAFF	TGTGCCAGCAGCAACGGGACATGCCAATTGAACACTGAAGCTTTCTTT
TRBD2	TRBJ2-3	.	TRBV2	CASRGLGVDTQYF	TGTGCCAGCAGGGGACTAGGGGTGGATACGCAGTATTTT
.	TRBJ2-5	.	TRBV5-1	CASSLGTAQETQYF	TGCGCCAGCAGCTTGGGGACAGCGCAAGAGACCCAGTACTTC
.	TRBJ1-6	.	TRBV19	CASSLAGLSSPLHF	TGTGCCAGTAGTCTTGCAGGGCTGAGTTCACCCCTCCACTTT
.	TRBJ1-6	.	TRBV7-3	CASSSGFDGTLHF	TGTGCCAGCAGCTCAGGGTTTGATGGCACCCTCCACTTT
TRBD2	TRBJ2-1	.	TRBV28	CASSLIRLAGAYNEQFF	TGTGCCAGCAGTTTGATTCGGCTAGCGGGAGCTTACAATGAGCAGTTCTTC
TRBD1	TRBJ2-7	.	TRBV19	CASSTLTGPFEEQYF	TGTGCCAGTAGTACCTTGACAGGGCCCTTCGAGGAGCAGTACTTC
TRBD2	TRBJ2-7	.	TRBV19	CASSNQLAGDYEQYF	TGTGCCAGTAGTAACCAACTAGCGGGTGACTACGAGCAGTACTTC
TRBD2	TRBJ2-1	.	TRBV19	CASSIGTRGLDEQFF	TGTGCCAGTAGTATAGGGACTAGGGGTTTGGATGAGCAGTTCTTC
.	TRBJ1-5	.	TRBV7-2	CASSTRGEQPQHF	TGTGCCAGCAGCACCCGGGGGGAGCAGCCCCAGCATTTT
TRBD1	TRBJ2-7	.	TRBV27	CASSLSGQGAREQYF	TGTGCCAGCAGTTTATCTGGACAGGGGGCTAGGGAGCAGTACTTC
TRBD2	TRBJ2-3	.	TRBV11-3	CASSLGGGVFADTQYF	TGTGCCAGCAGCTTAGGGGGGGGAGTTTTCGCAGATACGCAGTATTTT
TRBD2	TRBJ2-7	.	TRBV5-1	CASSLVPSGTHYEQYF	TGCGCCAGCAGCTTGGTTCCTAGCGGGACCCACTACGAGCAGTACTTC
TRBD1	TRBJ1-1	.	TRBV10-3	CAIRGTGPQRTEAFF	TGTGCCATCAGGGGGACAGGTCCCCAACGCACTGAAGCTTTCTTT